The 27 T cell receptor beta chains below were found in one sample sequenced in a study of neurological immune-mediated disorders (dated by TCRdb to 2018 to 2020). Taken with the paper, the label for time point translates to: longitudinal time-point 1 (baseline). Library generation was performed with 5' RACE. The instrument was an Illumina HiSeq 2500. TCRdb reran the public reads through fastp at Q25 and MiXCR, keeping productive beta chains. Each entry merges the rows of one CDR3 protein and shows their most common DNA and genes. For this sample the table gives some 60,000 distinct CDR3 sequences, of which about 11% were detected only once. The biggest ten clones account for approximately 6.6% of the sample. Sequenced material: PBMCs. Receptors originate from a male donor with HTLV-1-associated myelopathy (HAM/TSP).

In this sample, this clonotype turned up many times. The gene calls are TRBV10-3 and TRBJ1-6; D is uncertain. CDR1 ENHRY and CDR2 SYGVKD come from the germline V gene. The germline V and J ends were trimmed by 3 bases and 6 bases, with 12 bases remaining between them. This CDR3 comprises 15 residues. CDR3 amino acids: CAISEEGQINSPLHF. Here the CDR3 DNA reads TGTGCCATCAGTGAAGAAGGCCAGATTAATTCACCCCTCCACTTT.

The chain couples TRBV3-1 to TRBJ2-7; tentative D call: TRBD1 (5 bases). This CDR3 contains 14 residues. V lost 0 bases and J lost 1, with 7 bases in between. In germline, CDR1 is LGHDT, CDR2 YNNKEL (reference sequence). CDR3 loop: CASSQDYRSYEQYF. DNA for the CDR3: TGTGCCAGCAGCCAAGATTACAGGTCCTACGAGCAGTACTTC.

This clonotype occurred many times. The chain carries TRBV4-3 and TRBJ2-5; D unresolved. V was trimmed by 0 bases and J by 4 bases, leaving 3 bases between them. CDR3 length: 12 amino acids. In germline, CDR1 is LGHNA, CDR2 YSLEER. CDR3 nucleotides: TGCGCCAGCAGCCAAGAGGGAGAGACCCAGTACTTC. It is translated as CASSQEGETQYF.

This clonotype was found a few times. The chain uses TRBV5-5 and TRBJ2-5, with D possibly being TRBD2 (6 bases). The germline V and J ends were trimmed by 4 bases and 2 bases, with 15 bases remaining between them. Germline-derived CDR1 and CDR2 are SGHKS and YYEKEE (reference sequence). The CDR3 consists of 15 residues. This CDR3 is CASSISGLLQETQYF. DNA for the CDR3: TGTGCCAGCAGCATCTCGGGACTTCTGCAAGAGACCCAGTACTTC. The variable domain in full, with the rest retrieved from reference TRBV5-5 and TRBJ2-5, is DAGVTQSPTHLIKTRGQQVTLRCSPISGHKSVSWYQQVLGQGPQFIFQYYEKEERGRGNFPDRFSARQFPNYSSELNVNALLLGDSALYLCASSISGLLQETQYFGPGTRLLVL.

This chain uses TRBV10-3 with TRBJ2-5; D may be TRBD2 (5 bases). The CDR3 spans 11 residues. From germline, CDR1 is ENHRY and CDR2 SYGVKD. Trimming left V 8 bases short and J 6 bases short, with 10 bases between. This chain's CDR3 is CAISGLQTQYF. CDR3 DNA: TGTGCCATCTCGGGGTTACAGACCCAGTACTTC.

This clonotype was seen at least ten times. The genes are TRBV5-1 and TRBJ2-7; 8 nucleotides match TRBD2. There are 15 residues in the CDR3. The junction had 7 bases not matched to a gene; V was cut back by 1 base and J by 4 bases. Per the germline V gene, CDR1 is SGHRS and CDR2 is YFSETQ. This chain's CDR3 is CASSLRGGLGYEQYF. DNA for the CDR3: TGCGCCAGCAGCTTGCGGGGGGGCCTTGGTTACGAGCAGTACTTC.

This clonotype was seen at least ten times. The CDR3 nucleotides are TGTGCCAGCAGTTCCGGGACAGGGGCTGAAGCTTTCTTT. Amino acids: CASSSGTGAEAFF. This sequence joins TRBV5-6 and TRBJ1-1; 10 nucleotides line up with TRBD1. With V trimmed by 5 bases and J by 6 bases, 4 bases remained unmatched. The CDR3 covers 13 residues. Per germline, CDR1 SGHDT and CDR2 YYEEEE. Full variable domain (rest looked up from reference TRBV5-6 and TRBJ1-1): DAGVTQSPTHLIKTRGQQVTLRCSPKSGHDTVSWYQQALGQGPQFIFQYYEEEERQRGNFPDRFSGHQFPNYSSELNVNALLLGDSALYLCASSSGTGAEAFFGQGTRLTVV.

This clonotype was observed at least ten times. The chain uses TRBV5-5 and TRBJ1-5; D unresolved. The CDR3 is made up of 13 amino acids. V gave up 2 bases and J gave up 2 bases, with 5 bases separating them. Germline CDR1 reads SGHKS; CDR2 reads YYEKEE (reference sequence). Written as DNA, the CDR3 is TGTGCCAGCAGCTTACGCGGCAATCAGCCCCAGCATTTT. Translating it yields CASSLRGNQPQHF.

This clonotype was seen at least ten times. V and J are TRBV28 and TRBJ2-7; TRBD1 is a possible D gene (6 bases). CDR3 length: 13 residues. Trimming removed 5 bases from V and 3 bases from J, with 11 bases in between. Germline values: CDR1 MDHEN, CDR2 SYDVKM. CDR3 coding DNA: TGTGCCAGCAGTGAGGACAGTTTCTACGAGCAGTACTTC. This translates into CASSEDSFYEQYF.

At least ten counts were recorded for this clonotype. Germline is not matched at one junction end, which may reflect a read error. J is TRBJ1-2 and V is TRBV4-3; 8 bases align to TRBD1. The CDR3 runs to 15 residues. Germline-derived CDR1 and CDR2 are LGHNA and YSLEER. The CDR3 DNA is TGCGCCAGCAACCAAGAAGACAGGGGACCGGGGGGCTACACCTTC. It codes for CASNQEDRGPGGYTF.

The sample holds many counts of this clonotype. The chain is built from TRBV4-1 and TRBJ1-2; TRBD1 aligns across 7 bases. There are 13 residues in the CDR3. Looked up from germline, CDR1 is MGHRA and CDR2 is YSYEKL. Germline trimming cut 4 bases from V and 7 bases from J; bases unmatched to any gene: 6. CDR3 DNA: TGCGCCAGCAGCCGAGACAGGGCGAGTGGCTACACCTTC. Protein sequence: CASSRDRASGYTF.

This clonotype was found many times. The CDR3 DNA reads as TGCAGTGCTAGAGATCGGCGGCACCCGACCGGGGAGCTGTTTTTT. Encoded protein: CSARDRRHPTGELFF. The chain has TRBV20-1 and TRBJ2-2; D uncertain. Germline CDR1 DFQATT, CDR2 SNEGSKA (reference sequence). The CDR3 has 15 residues. V was cut by 0 bases and J by 5 bases, with 13 bases left in between.

There are many counts of this clonotype. The rearrangement links TRBV5-1 to TRBJ2-1; TRBD1 aligns across 8 bases. Germline CDR1 and CDR2: SGHRS and YFSETQ. V shed 1 base, J shed 10 bases, and the junction held 10 bases outside the gene matches. The CDR3 totals 15 residues. This CDR3 reads CASSLQGAHELEQFF. The CDR3 bases are TGCGCCAGCAGCTTGCAGGGGGCCCACGAACTGGAGCAGTTCTTC.

This clonotype showed up many times. The V gene is TRBV7-6, the J gene TRBJ2-1; 8 bases fit TRBD2. V gave up 7 bases and J gave up 7 bases; unmatched junction bases: 12. The germline V gene encodes CDR1 SGHVS and CDR2 FNYEAQ. This CDR3 is 15 amino acids long. The CDR3 DNA reads as TGTGCCAGCACCCCCCGGTGGACTAGCTGGAATGAGCAGTTCTTC. This gives the protein CASTPRWTSWNEQFF.

At least ten counts were recorded for this clonotype. This rearrangement joins TRBV6-5 to TRBJ2-3, with 8 bases fitting TRBD2. The germline V gene has CDR1 MNHEY and CDR2 SVGAGI. The CDR3 totals 16 residues. V shed 5 bases and J 0 bases; nucleotides not matched to a gene: 7. CDR3 nucleotide sequence: TGTGCCAGCAGTAAACGGGGGGGGAGAAGCACAGATACGCAGTATTTT. Encoded protein: CASSKRGGRSTDTQYF.

This clonotype was picked up many times. The genes are TRBV6-6 and TRBJ1-1, with TRBD1 identical over 9 bases. V lost 5 bases and J lost 4; bases outside the gene matches: 5. CDR1 MNHNY and CDR2 SVGAGI come from the germline V gene (reference sequence). The CDR3 consists of 14 residues. CDR3 DNA sequence: TGTGCCAGCAGTCTTACAGGGGGCATCACTGAAGCTTTCTTT. Translating gives CASSLTGGITEAFF.

This clonotype has a count of ten or more. This chain links TRBV5-1 with TRBJ1-5; 8 positions match TRBD1. Per the germline V gene, CDR1 is SGHRS and CDR2 is YFSETQ. There are 16 residues in the CDR3. Trimming took 4 bases from V and 5 from J; bases not matched to a gene: 11. CDR3 residues: CASSPPGTGRDQPQHF. The DNA of the CDR3 is TGCGCCAGCAGCCCTCCTGGGACAGGACGGGATCAGCCCCAGCATTTT.

This clonotype is deemed medium-sized. The chain is built from TRBV3-1 and TRBJ2-1, with 8 nucleotides matching TRBD1. V shed 3 bases and J 10 bases; nucleotides not matched to a gene: 8. Germline lookup yields CDR1 LGHDT and CDR2 YNNKEL (reference sequence). The CDR3 covers 14 residues. The CDR3 loop reads CASSHNDRGGEQFF. The CDR3 coding sequence is TGTGCCAGCAGCCACAACGACAGGGGAGGAGAGCAGTTCTTC.

This clonotype has at least ten counts. An end of the junction differs from the germline gene, which may be a read error. This rearrangement joins TRBV7-3 to TRBJ2-7; the D gene could be TRBD1 or TRBD2 (5 bases each). Germline loops: CDR1 SGHTA, CDR2 FQGTGA. The CDR3 is 16 residues long. CDR3 loop: CASSITGTEAHYEQYF. As DNA, the CDR3 is TGTGCCAGCAGCATAACTGGGACGGAGGCCCACTACGAGCAGTACTTC.

This clonotype was observed many times. The V gene is TRBV10-3, the J gene TRBJ1-1; tentatively, D is TRBD1 (5 bases). The CDR3 runs to 13 residues. Germline V lookup: CDR1 ENHRY, CDR2 SYGVKD. With 4 bases removed from V and 1 base from J, the gap between germline ends came to 7 bases. The CDR3 loop reads CAISGTRNTEAFF. The CDR3 DNA reads as TGTGCCATCAGTGGGACAAGGAACACTGAAGCTTTCTTT.

As concerns this clonotype: This may be a read error: a much more frequent sequence differs by one nucleotide. The chain uses TRBV20-1 and TRBJ2-5; D may be TRBD1 or TRBD2 (6 bases each). Deletions cut 0 bases from V and 8 bases from J, with 19 bases between. Germline-derived CDR1 and CDR2 are DFQATT and SNEGSKA (reference sequence). This CDR3 spans 15 amino acids. CDR3 amino acids: CSARDYGGAGDTQYF. As DNA, the CDR3 is TGCAGTGCTAGAGATTACGGGGGCGCAGGGGATACCCAGTACTTC.

This clonotype showed up many times. The chain combines TRBV5-1 with TRBJ2-5; D might be TRBD2 (5 bases). Per the germline V gene, CDR1 is SGHRS and CDR2 is YFSETQ. This CDR3 has 14 amino acids. The V end was cut by 0 bases, the J end by 2 bases, with 8 bases between. CDR3 residues: CASSLADLQETQYF. The CDR3 DNA reads TGCGCCAGCAGCTTGGCGGACTTGCAAGAGACCCAGTACTTC.

Ten or more counts support this clonotype. The gene calls are TRBV4-3 and TRBJ1-5, with D hard to call. V was shortened by 1 base and J by 4 bases, with 11 bases between the two germline ends. The germline V gene encodes CDR1 LGHNA and CDR2 YSLEER. The CDR3 contains 15 residues. The CDR3 bases are TGCGCCAGCAGCCAAGGAACTCTGGGTAATCAGCCCCAGCATTTT. Translated: CASSQGTLGNQPQHF.

This clonotype has a count of ten or more. The chain links TRBV6-1 to TRBJ2-5; D gene ambiguous. Germline loops: CDR1 MNHNS, CDR2 SASEGT. The V and J ends lost 3 bases and 3 bases respectively, with 5 bases between them. This CDR3 comprises 12 residues. Here the CDR3 reads CASSDYKETQYF. The CDR3 DNA is TGTGCCAGCAGTGATTACAAAGAGACCCAGTACTTC.

This clonotype was picked up many times. The chain combines TRBV9 with TRBJ1-2; D not resolved. The germline CDR1 and CDR2 sequences are SGDLS and YYNGEE. The CDR3 runs 15 residues. Trimming left V 2 bases short and J 4 bases short, with 15 bases between. The CDR3: CASSVVGHPLYGYTF. The CDR3 DNA reads as TGTGCCAGCAGCGTCGTAGGCCACCCCCTCTATGGCTACACCTTC.

This clonotype was seen repeatedly, ten times or more. This rearrangement joins TRBV5-5 to TRBJ2-7; TRBD1 matches 7 bases. The CDR3 loop spans 13 amino acids. Germline CDR1 and CDR2: SGHKS and YYEKEE (reference sequence). J was trimmed by 3 bases and V by 1 base; bases with no gene match: 1. CDR3 sequence (DNA): TGTGCCAGCAGCTTGAGGACAGGCTACGAGCAGTACTTC. Translating it yields CASSLRTGYEQYF.

This clonotype was counted a few times. This may come from a read error, since a much larger clone is one base off. The rearrangement links TRBV27 to TRBJ2-5; D not certain. The V end was cut by 11 bases, the J end by 0 bases, with 16 bases between. In germline, CDR1 is MNHEY, CDR2 SMNVEV (reference sequence). CDR3 length: 14 residues. The CDR3 loop is CAYTLDGHQETQYF. The CDR3 DNA is TGTGCCTACACACTTGACGGTCACCAAGAGACCCAGTACTTC.